Below, 17 T cell receptor beta chains from the same sample are listed, as sequenced in a study of regulatory T cells in long-lasting Graves disease. The time point here: newly diagnosed GD, antithyroid drugs for less than 3 months. From RNA extracted from PBMCs, the TCR library was made. Libraries of TCR beta came from iRepertoire HTBI primers plus Arm-PCR of CDR3 regions. TCRdb independently ran MiXCR on the multiplex PCR reads; one entry per CDR3 protein. The sample includes around 360,000 distinct CDR3 sequences, under 20% seen only once; the top ten take around 20%. These sequences were also reported in another study, on T cells in Graves' hyperthyroidism and ophthalmopathy.

The starting material was peripheral blood mononuclear cells (PBMCs), obtained at new diagnosis, from a patient treated with antithyroid drugs. All receptors derive from a woman aged 18-30 years with Graves disease.

The sample holds one count of this clonotype. The rearrangement joins TRBV6-9 to TRBJ2-2; D uncertain. Germline-derived CDR1 and CDR2 are MNHGY and SVAAGI. The CDR3 sequence is 14 residues long. Trimming left V 3 bases short and J 4 bases short, with 9 bases between. CDR3 DNA sequence: TGTGCCAGCAGTTACTTAACTTTCACCGGGGAGCTGTTTTTT. Protein product: CASSYLTFTGELFF.

Points on this clonotype: This may stem from a read error, because a much larger clone lies one nucleotide away. This chain uses TRBV7-2 with TRBJ2-5, with TRBD2 matching 10 bases. The CDR3 has 16 amino acids. The germline V gene encodes CDR1 SGHTA and CDR2 FQGNSA. CDR3 sequence reads: CASSPSTSGFQETRYF. CDR3 sequence (DNA): TGTGCCAGCAGTCCCTCGACTAGCGGGTTCCAAGAGACCCGGTACTTC.

At least ten counts were recorded for this clonotype. This chain connects TRBV7-8 to TRBJ1-5, with D perhaps TRBD1 (6 bases). Germline CDR1 is SGHVS and CDR2 is FQNEAQ. The CDR3 is made up of 18 amino acids. V gave up 1 base and J gave up 5 bases, with 21 bases separating them. CDR3 protein: CASSLVHGPGGWDQPQHF. The CDR3 nucleotides are TGTGCCAGCAGCTTAGTGCATGGTCCGGGGGGCTGGGATCAGCCCCAGCATTTT.

The V gene is TRBV20-1, the J gene TRBJ1-2; tentatively, D is TRBD1 (5 bases). Germline CDR1 and CDR2: DFQATT and SNEGSKA (reference sequence). The V end lost 3 bases, the J end lost 6 bases, and 14 bases lay between the germline ends. The CDR3 has 13 amino acids. The CDR3 bases are TGCAGTGCTAGGGCACAGGCGGGGGATGGCTACACCTTC. This gives the protein CSARAQAGDGYTF.

At least ten counts were recorded for this clonotype. V and J are TRBV2 and TRBJ2-3, with TRBD1 matching 9 bases. The germline V gene has CDR1 SNHLY and CDR2 FYNNEI. The length of the CDR3 is 16 residues. V was clipped by 4 bases and J by 2 bases; unmatched bases: 7. The CDR3 sequence is CASSVPRDRVTDTQYF. CDR3 in DNA: TGTGCCAGCAGTGTCCCCCGGGACAGGGTCACAGATACGCAGTATTTT.

This clonotype was detected many times. The rearrangement joins TRBV10-3 to TRBJ2-2, with D possibly matching TRBD1 (6 bases). The germline V and J ends were trimmed by 6 bases and 0 bases, with 17 bases remaining between them. The CDR3 has 17 amino acids. In germline, CDR1 is ENHRY, CDR2 SYGVKD. The CDR3: CAISGGRGHSNTGELFF. The CDR3 DNA is TGTGCCATCAGCGGTGGCAGGGGACACTCGAACACCGGGGAGCTGTTTTTT.

This clonotype was recorded many times. V gene TRBV12-3 or TRBV12-4 combines with J gene TRBJ1-1, with D unclear. Trimming stripped 3 bases from V and 6 bases from J, with 8 bases between. This CDR3 is built from 12 residues. The CDR3 sequence is CASSFPGSEAFF. The CDR3 DNA sequence: TGTGCCAGCAGTTTCCCGGGATCTGAAGCTTTCTTT.

A remark on this clonotype: A much larger clone lies one base from this, so it may be a read error. The chain recombines TRBV12-3 or TRBV12-4 with TRBJ1-2, with D unclear. This CDR3 region has 13 residues. V shed 1 base and J shed 5 bases, with 8 bases lying between them. In DNA form, the CDR3 reads TGTGCCAGCAGTTTAGGGCGGAAGTATGGCTACACCTTC. This encodes CASSLGRKYGYTF.

This clonotype was seen repeatedly, ten times or more. The chain's CDR3 is CASSLSGTGYEQYF. The CDR3 nucleotides are TGTGCCAGCAGTTTATCTGGGACAGGGTACGAGCAGTACTTC. V is TRBV2 and J is TRBJ2-7; 9 bases are a match to TRBD1. Looked up from germline, CDR1 is SNHLY and CDR2 is FYNNEI. The CDR3 has 14 residues. The ends lost 5 bases at V and 4 bases at J; junction bases unmatched: 6.

This clonotype was seen repeatedly, ten times or more. The chain carries TRBV28 and TRBJ1-6; a weak D match, TRBD1 (5 bases). CDR3 length: 14 amino acids. V lost 6 bases and J lost 2, with 8 bases in between. Per the germline V gene, CDR1 is MDHEN and CDR2 is SYDVKM. CDR3 sequence (DNA): TGTGCCAGCAGGGGGGGAGCCTATAATTCACCCCTCCACTTT. Translated, it gives CASRGGAYNSPLHF.

This clonotype was picked up many times. This sequence joins TRBV20-1 and TRBJ2-1; a weak D match, TRBD2 (5 bases). CDR3 length: 11 residues. Germline lookup yields CDR1 DFQATT and CDR2 SNEGSKA (reference sequence). V lost 3 bases and J lost 8, with 8 bases in between. CDR3 nucleotide sequence: TGCAGTGCTAGTTGGGGAGATGAGCAGTTCTTC. Its protein is CSASWGDEQFF.

The rearrangement links TRBV6-2 or TRBV6-3 to TRBJ2-1, with D possibly TRBD1 on 6 matching bases. Germline lookup yields CDR1 MNHEY and CDR2 SVGEGT. Deletions cut 2 bases from V and 8 bases from J, with 19 bases between. The CDR3 loop spans 16 amino acids. CDR3 DNA: TGTGCCAGCAGTTACGGCGGCAGGGGACCCTCCTATGAGCAGTTCTTC. As protein: CASSYGGRGPSYEQFF.

This clonotype was detected many times. The chain joins TRBV14 to TRBJ1-1, with D unresolved. V shed 0 bases and J shed 10 bases, with 21 bases lying between them. Germline V gene sequence: CDR1 SGHDN, CDR2 FVKESK. The CDR3 runs to 16 residues. CDR3 amino acids: CASSQDHARLRAGAFF. The CDR3 DNA is TGTGCCAGCAGCCAAGATCATGCCAGGCTGAGGGCTGGAGCTTTCTTT.

This clonotype was observed many times. This chain uses TRBV9 with TRBJ1-1, with a weak D call TRBD1 (6 bases). V shed 0 bases and J shed 0 bases, with 21 bases lying between them. Germline V lookup: CDR1 SGDLS, CDR2 YYNGEE. The CDR3 runs to 19 residues. CDR3 nucleotides: TGTGCCAGCAGCGTAGGAGATCCGGGACACAGAACCTTGAACACTGAAGCTTTCTTT. This translates into CASSVGDPGHRTLNTEAFF.

This chain links TRBV4-1 with TRBJ2-7; D is perhaps TRBD2 (6 bases). The V end lost 2 bases, the J end lost 11 bases, and 10 bases lay between the germline ends. Germline V gene data show CDR1 as MGHRA and CDR2 as YSYEKL. There are 11 residues in the CDR3. CDR3 in amino acids: CASSQYGSKYF. As DNA, the CDR3 is TGCGCCAGCAGCCAATACGGGAGCAAGTACTTC.

This clonotype was observed at least ten times. The chain links TRBV11-3 to TRBJ2-1; D may correspond to TRBD1 or TRBD2 (5 bases each). This CDR3 contains 13 residues. Germline values: CDR1 SGHNT, CDR2 YENEEA. V lost 0 bases, J lost 10 bases, and 10 bases lay in between. CDR3 loop: CASSLDSGTEQFF. In DNA form, the CDR3 reads TGTGCCAGCAGCTTAGATTCTGGGACCGAGCAGTTCTTC.

The rearrangement uses TRBV13 and TRBJ2-1, with D perhaps matching TRBD1 (5 bases). Germline CDR1 and CDR2: PRHDT and FYEKMQ (reference sequence). The length of the CDR3 is 16 residues. V lost 0 bases to trimming and J lost 3 bases, with 12 bases between them. CDR3 region: CASSLGLIDSYNEQFF. CDR3 in DNA: TGTGCCAGCAGCTTAGGATTGATAGACAGCTACAATGAGCAGTTCTTC.